Listed here are 9 T cell receptor beta chains from one sample, sequenced in a study of blood T cell repertoires in COVID-19. Libraries were prepared by immunoSEQ multiplex PCR; TCRdb keeps only in-frame clonotypes and omits some of them. The sample has about 250,000 clones; around 87% are singletons. Sequencing was done on a sample of PBMCs or T cells enriched from blood (not recorded which). The receptors stem from a woman aged 18-29 years who had recovered from COVID-19.

V usage is TRBV18 and J usage is TRBJ1-4; possible D gene TRBD1, 5 bases. Germline values: CDR1 KGHSH, CDR2 LQKENI. The CDR3 is 15 residues long. Between the trimmed V and J ends, which lost 4 bases and 4 bases, there was a span of 13 bases. The CDR3 bases are TGTGCCAGCTCACTTAAGACAGATTATAATGAAAAACTGTTTTTT. It specifies CASSLKTDYNEKLFF.

This chain joins TRBV4-2 and TRBJ2-1; perhaps TRBD1 as D (6 bases). CDR1 is LGHNA and CDR2 is YNFKEQ in the germline V gene. The V end was cut by 1 base, the J end by 0 bases, with 19 bases between. This CDR3 comprises 19 residues. The CDR3 coding sequence is TGTGCCAGCAGCCAAGCCCCCCTGGGGGACACCCTCTCCTACAATGAGCAGTTCTTC. This codes for CASSQAPLGDTLSYNEQFF.

This chain joins TRBV10-1 and TRBJ2-2; TRBD1 agrees at 8 bases. This CDR3 has 16 amino acids. Unmatched junction bases numbered 9, after V lost 3 bases and J lost 6 bases. Looked up from germline, CDR1 is WNHNN and CDR2 is SYGVQD (reference sequence). Here the CDR3 reads CASSDETGEVPGELFF. CDR3 sequence (DNA): TGCGCCAGCAGTGACGAGACAGGGGAGGTTCCCGGGGAGCTGTTTTTT.

The table lists this clone with a count of one. The V and J genes are TRBV27 and TRBJ1-5; 8 bases are a match to TRBD1. J was trimmed by 3 bases and V by 5 bases; bases with no gene match: 6. Germline V gene data show CDR1 as MNHEY and CDR2 as SMNVEV (reference sequence). CDR3 length: 15 residues. The DNA for the CDR3 is TGTGCCAGCAGTGGGCCAGGGGGCGACAATCAGCCCCAGCATTTT. Translating it yields CASSGPGGDNQPQHF.

Only one count was recorded for this clone. The chain links TRBV7-8 to TRBJ1-3; D perhaps matches TRBD1 (6 bases). Germline CDR1 is SGHVS and CDR2 is FQNEAQ. Deletions cut 6 bases from V and 2 bases from J, with 20 bases between. This CDR3 is 17 amino acids long. The CDR3 protein is CASSPGRAGAPGNTIYF. The CDR3 nucleotides are TGTGCCAGCAGTCCGGGCAGGGCAGGGGCTCCTGGAAACACCATATATTTT.

The chain employs TRBV27 and TRBJ1-2; 7 bases are a match to TRBD1. The junction had 12 bases not matched to a gene; V was cut back by 6 bases and J by 5 bases. The CDR3 is made up of 15 amino acids. Germline lookup yields CDR1 MNHEY and CDR2 SMNVEV (reference sequence). This CDR3 reads CASSLTRTGSYGYTF. In DNA, the CDR3 is TGTGCCAGCAGCCTCACCCGGACAGGATCATATGGCTACACCTTC.

This clone was detected only a few times. This chain connects TRBV6-5 to TRBJ1-2; D call uncertain. CDR3 length equals 13 residues. Deletions cut 3 bases from V and 2 bases from J, with 7 bases between. The V gene's germline CDR1 is MNHEY and CDR2 SVGAGI. CDR3 in DNA: TGTGCCAGCAGTTATCTGAGAAACTATGGCTACACCTTC. Translated, it gives CASSYLRNYGYTF.

This chain links TRBV9 with TRBJ2-5; 13 bases are shared with TRBD2. CDR1 is SGDLS and CDR2 is YYNGEE in the germline V gene. The CDR3 consists of 19 residues. V shed 4 bases, J shed 0 bases, and the junction held 12 bases outside the gene matches. CDR3 nucleotides: TGTGCCAGCAGCTCCCGGACTAGCGGGGGCCGAATAAACCAAGAGACCCAGTACTTC. Protein sequence: CASSSRTSGGRINQETQYF.

As regards this clone: Other DNA sequences in this sample translate to the same CDR3. The rearrangement links TRBV19 to TRBJ2-3, with D possibly matching TRBD2 (7 bases). V shed 3 bases and J shed 6 bases, with 16 bases lying between them. The CDR3 contains 15 residues. In germline, CDR1 is LNHDA, CDR2 SQIVND (reference sequence). CDR3 protein: CASSIGDGGRDTQYF. For the CDR3, the DNA is TGTGCCAGTAGTATCGGTGACGGGGGGCGGGATACGCAGTATTTT.